This section outlines one TCR beta chain sequence together with its context. Enrollment of patients from Seattle took place during active infection, with longitudinal follow-up. CDR1 MGHRA and CDR2 YSYEKL come from the germline V gene. J was trimmed by 10 bases and V by 3 bases; bases with no gene match: 8. The CDR3 is 14 amino acids. These data belong to a study of blood T cell repertoires in COVID-19. Study context: Specimens from acute and convalescent COVID-19 originated in the United States, Italy and Spain.

Original methodology: By means of reference gene primer amplification, nucleated cell counts were estimated. TCRdb's copy holds only in-frame clones and misses some; the assay was immunoSEQ multiplex PCR. Clone size and V and J calls were adopted from that table, with D and trimming inferred from the DNA. The sample consists of 200,000 or so clones, approximately 90% of them appearing once. The sequenced material came from peripheral blood. This receptor was identified in a man aged 30 to 39 with COVID-19, enrolled during active disease. The rearrangement links TRBV4-1 to TRBJ1-2; 10 nucleotides align to TRBD1. CDR3 coding DNA: TGCGCCAGCAGCCAGACCGGGACAGGGGAGGACTACACCTTC. Its translation is CASSQTGTGEDYTF.